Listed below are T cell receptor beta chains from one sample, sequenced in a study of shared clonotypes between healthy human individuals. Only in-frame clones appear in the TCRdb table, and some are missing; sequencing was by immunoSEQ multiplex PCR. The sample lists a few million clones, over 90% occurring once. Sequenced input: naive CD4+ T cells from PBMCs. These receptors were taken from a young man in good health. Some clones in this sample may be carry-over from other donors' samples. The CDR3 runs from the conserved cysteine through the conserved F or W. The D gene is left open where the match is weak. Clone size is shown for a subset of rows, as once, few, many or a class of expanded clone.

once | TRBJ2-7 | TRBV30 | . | TGTGCCTGGACCGCCGGGACACCTTACGAGCAGTACTTC | CAWTAGTPYEQYF
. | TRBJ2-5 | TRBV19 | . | TGTGCCAGTAGTATTGGGACACTAAAGGGGACCCAGTACTTC | CASSIGTLKGTQYF
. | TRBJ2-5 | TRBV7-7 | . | TGTGCCAGCAGTTCGTATACTGAAGAGACCCAGTACTTC | CASSSYTEETQYF
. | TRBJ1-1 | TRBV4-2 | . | TGTGCCAGCAGCCAAGATAGTAACAGGGTTGGGACTGAAGCTTTCTTT | CASSQDSNRVGTEAFF
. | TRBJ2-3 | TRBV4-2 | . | TGTGCCAGCAGCCAAGTGTTCCAGGACTACCCCCAAACAGATACGCAGTATTTT | CASSQVFQDYPQTDTQYF
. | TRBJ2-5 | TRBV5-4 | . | TGTGCCAGCAGCTCAGGTCGCGGCAACCAAGAGACCCAGTACTTC | CASSSGRGNQETQYF
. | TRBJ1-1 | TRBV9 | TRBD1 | TGTGCCAGCAGCCCCCGGGACAGGGTGAACACTGAAGCTTTCTTT | CASSPRDRVNTEAFF
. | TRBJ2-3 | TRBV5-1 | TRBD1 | TGCGCCAGCAGCTTACCGGGACAGAGCACAGATACGCAGTATTTT | CASSLPGQSTDTQYF
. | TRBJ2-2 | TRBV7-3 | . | TGTGCCAGCAGCACGGGGACTAACACCGGGGAGCTGTTTTTT | CASSTGTNTGELFF
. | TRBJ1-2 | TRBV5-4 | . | TGTGCCAGCAGCTTGCCGACAGAGGGCTATGGCTACACCTTC | CASSLPTEGYGYTF